This T cell receptor (beta chain) is from a study of blood T cells in healthy people across ages. Overall study findings and caveats: Naive CD4+ cell counts and diversity both ran higher in long-lived than in aged donors.

Germline V lookup: CDR1 SGHRS, CDR2 YFSETQ. This CDR3 has 15 residues. V gave up 3 bases and J gave up 2 bases; unmatched junction bases: 5. The sample holds a few counts of this clonotype. What it binds is unknown. Combining a sample-barcoded 5' primer with a J-beta primer mix, a second PCR ran for about 6 to 12 cycles. The yield of each sample was at least 3 million CDR3-containing paired-end reads. TCRdb passed the 5' RACE reads through MiXCR, listing each CDR3 protein once. Among more than 700,000 distinct CDR3 sequences listed, about 55% were seen once. The rearrangement links TRBV5-1 to TRBJ2-7, with TRBD2 identical over 10 bases. What was sequenced was blood. This TCR was recovered from a man older than 75 in good health. The CDR3 loop reads CASSSLAGEAYEQYF. Here the CDR3 DNA reads TGCGCCAGCAGCTCCCTAGCGGGAGAAGCCTACGAGCAGTACTTC.